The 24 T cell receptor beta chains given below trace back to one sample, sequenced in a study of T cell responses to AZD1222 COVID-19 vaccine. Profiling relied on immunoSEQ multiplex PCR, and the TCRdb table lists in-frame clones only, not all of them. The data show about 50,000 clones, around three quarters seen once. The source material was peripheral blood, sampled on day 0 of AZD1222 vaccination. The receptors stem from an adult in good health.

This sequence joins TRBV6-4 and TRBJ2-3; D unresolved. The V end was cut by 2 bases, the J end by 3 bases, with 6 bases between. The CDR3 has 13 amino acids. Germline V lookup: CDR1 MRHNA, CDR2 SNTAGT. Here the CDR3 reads CASSDGVTDTQYF. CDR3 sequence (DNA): TGTGCCAGCAGTGACGGGGTGACAGATACGCAGTATTTT.

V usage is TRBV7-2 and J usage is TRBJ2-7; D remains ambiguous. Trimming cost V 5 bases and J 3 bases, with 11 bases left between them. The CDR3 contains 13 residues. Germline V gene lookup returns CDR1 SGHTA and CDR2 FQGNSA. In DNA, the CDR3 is TGTGCCAGCAGCCATGGGGTGAACTACGAGCAGTACTTC. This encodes CASSHGVNYEQYF.

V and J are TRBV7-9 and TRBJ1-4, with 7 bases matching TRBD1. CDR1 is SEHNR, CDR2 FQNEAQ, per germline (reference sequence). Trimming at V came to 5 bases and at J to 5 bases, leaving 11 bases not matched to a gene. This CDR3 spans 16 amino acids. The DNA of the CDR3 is TGTGCCAGCAGCGCCACAGGGGCTTCTCACAATGAAAAACTGTTTTTT. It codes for CASSATGASHNEKLFF.

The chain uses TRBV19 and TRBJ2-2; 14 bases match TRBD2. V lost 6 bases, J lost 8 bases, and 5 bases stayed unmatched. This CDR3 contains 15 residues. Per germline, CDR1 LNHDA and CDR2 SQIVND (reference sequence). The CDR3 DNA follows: TGTGCCAGTAGCGGGACTAGCGGGAGTTTTGGGGAGCTGTTTTTT. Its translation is CASSGTSGSFGELFF.

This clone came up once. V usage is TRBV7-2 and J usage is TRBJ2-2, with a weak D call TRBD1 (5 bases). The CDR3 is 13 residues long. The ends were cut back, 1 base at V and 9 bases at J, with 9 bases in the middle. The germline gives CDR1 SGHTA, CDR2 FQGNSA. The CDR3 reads CASSLDQGRELFF. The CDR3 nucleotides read TGTGCCAGCAGCTTAGACCAGGGTCGGGAGCTGTTTTTT.

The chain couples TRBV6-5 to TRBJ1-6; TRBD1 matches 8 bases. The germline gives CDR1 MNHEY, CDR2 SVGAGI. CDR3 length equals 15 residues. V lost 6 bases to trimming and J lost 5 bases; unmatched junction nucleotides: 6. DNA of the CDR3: TGTGCCAGCAGACCAGGACAGGGCCATAATTCACCCCTCCACTTT. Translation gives CASRPGQGHNSPLHF.

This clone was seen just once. Here the CDR3 reads CSANSGSTDTQYF. The DNA of the CDR3 is TGCAGCGCTAACAGCGGAAGCACAGATACGCAGTATTTT. The chain recombines TRBV29-1 with TRBJ2-3, with D possibly being TRBD2 (5 bases). The V and J ends lost 7 bases and 0 bases respectively, with 11 bases between them. Germline V gene lookup returns CDR1 SQVTM and CDR2 ANQGSEA. The CDR3 is 13 amino acids.

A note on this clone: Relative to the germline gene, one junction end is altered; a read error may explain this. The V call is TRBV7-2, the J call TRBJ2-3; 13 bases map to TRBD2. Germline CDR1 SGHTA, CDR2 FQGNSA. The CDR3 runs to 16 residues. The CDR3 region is CASSPGTRTSGSPRDF. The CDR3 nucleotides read TGTGCCAGCAGCCCCGGAACAAGGACTAGCGGGAGCCCCAGGGATTTT.

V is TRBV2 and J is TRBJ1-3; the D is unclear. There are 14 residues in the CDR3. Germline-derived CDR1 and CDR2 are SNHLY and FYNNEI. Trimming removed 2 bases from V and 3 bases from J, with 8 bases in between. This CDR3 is CASSERGSGNTIYF. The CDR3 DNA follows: TGTGCCAGCAGTGAACGGGGAAGTGGAAACACCATATATTTT.

Here the CDR3 reads CASSPIRQDGSGEKLFF. The CDR3 DNA reads as TGTGCCAGCTCACCTATTCGACAGGATGGTAGTGGAGAAAAACTGTTTTTT. This chain connects TRBV18 to TRBJ1-4; D is perhaps TRBD1 (6 bases). V lost 3 bases and J 8 bases, leaving 22 bases between the germline ends. Germline values: CDR1 KGHSH, CDR2 LQKENI. The CDR3 runs to 17 residues.

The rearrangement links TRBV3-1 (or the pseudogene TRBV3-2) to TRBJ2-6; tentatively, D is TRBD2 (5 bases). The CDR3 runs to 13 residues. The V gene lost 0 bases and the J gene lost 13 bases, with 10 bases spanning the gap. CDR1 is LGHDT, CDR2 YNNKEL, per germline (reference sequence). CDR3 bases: TGTGCCAGCAGCCAAGAAGGCGGAGGAGTCCTGACTTTC. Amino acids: CASSQEGGGVLTF.

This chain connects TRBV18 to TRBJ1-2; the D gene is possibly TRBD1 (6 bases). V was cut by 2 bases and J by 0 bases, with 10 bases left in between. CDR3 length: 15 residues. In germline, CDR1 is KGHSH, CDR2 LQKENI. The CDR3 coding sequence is TGTGCCAGCTCACCAGACAGGAGCACTAACTATGGCTACACCTTC. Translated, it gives CASSPDRSTNYGYTF.

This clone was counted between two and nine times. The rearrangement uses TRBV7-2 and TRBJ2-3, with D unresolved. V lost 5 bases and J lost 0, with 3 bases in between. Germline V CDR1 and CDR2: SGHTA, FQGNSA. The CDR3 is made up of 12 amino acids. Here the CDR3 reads CASSPSTDTQYF. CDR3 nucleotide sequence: TGTGCCAGCAGCCCTAGCACAGATACGCAGTATTTT.

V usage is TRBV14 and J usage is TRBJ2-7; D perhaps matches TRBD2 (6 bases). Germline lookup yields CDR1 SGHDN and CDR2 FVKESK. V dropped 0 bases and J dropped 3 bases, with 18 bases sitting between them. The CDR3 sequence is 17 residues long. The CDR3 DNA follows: TGTGCCAGCAGCCAAGATTGGGCGGACGGGAGTTTCTACGAGCAGTACGTC. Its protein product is CASSQDWADGSFYEQYV.

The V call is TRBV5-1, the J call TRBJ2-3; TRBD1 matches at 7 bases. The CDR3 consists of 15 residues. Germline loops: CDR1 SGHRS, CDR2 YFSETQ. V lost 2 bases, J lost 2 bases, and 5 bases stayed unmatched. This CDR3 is CASSLQGYDTDTQYF. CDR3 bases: TGCGCCAGCAGCTTACAGGGGTATGACACAGATACGCAGTATTTT.

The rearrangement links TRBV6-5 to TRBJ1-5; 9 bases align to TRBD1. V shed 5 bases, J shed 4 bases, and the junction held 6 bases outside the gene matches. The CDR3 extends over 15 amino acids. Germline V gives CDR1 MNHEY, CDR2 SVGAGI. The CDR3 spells CASSLGQGVNQPQHF. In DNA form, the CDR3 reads TGTGCCAGCAGTCTGGGACAGGGTGTAAATCAGCCCCAGCATTTT.

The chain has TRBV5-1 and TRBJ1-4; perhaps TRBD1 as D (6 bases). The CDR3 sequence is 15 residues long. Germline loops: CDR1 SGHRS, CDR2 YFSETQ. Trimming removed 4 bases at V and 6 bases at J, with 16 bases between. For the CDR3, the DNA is TGCGCCAGCAGCCAAGGGCCGGGGGGCGATGAAAAACTGTTTTTT. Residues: CASSQGPGGDEKLFF.

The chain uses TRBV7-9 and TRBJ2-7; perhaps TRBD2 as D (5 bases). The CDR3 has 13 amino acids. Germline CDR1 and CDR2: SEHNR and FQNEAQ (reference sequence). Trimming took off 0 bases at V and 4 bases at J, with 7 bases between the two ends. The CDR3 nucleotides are TGTGCCAGCAGCTTAGCCCTAGCTTACGAGCAGTACTTC. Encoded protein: CASSLALAYEQYF.

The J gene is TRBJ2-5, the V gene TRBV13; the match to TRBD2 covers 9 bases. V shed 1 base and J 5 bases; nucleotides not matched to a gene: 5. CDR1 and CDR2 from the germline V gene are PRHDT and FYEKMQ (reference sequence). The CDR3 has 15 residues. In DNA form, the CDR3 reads TGTGCCAGCAGCTTAGCAGCGGGGGGTGCGGAGACCCAGTACTTC. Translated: CASSLAAGGAETQYF.

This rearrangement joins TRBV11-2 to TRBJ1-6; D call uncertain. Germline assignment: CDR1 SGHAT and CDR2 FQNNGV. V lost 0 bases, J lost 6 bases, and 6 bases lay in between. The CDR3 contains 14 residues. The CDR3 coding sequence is TGTGCCAGCAGCTTAGAACAGAGTAATTCACCCCTCCACTTT. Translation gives CASSLEQSNSPLHF.

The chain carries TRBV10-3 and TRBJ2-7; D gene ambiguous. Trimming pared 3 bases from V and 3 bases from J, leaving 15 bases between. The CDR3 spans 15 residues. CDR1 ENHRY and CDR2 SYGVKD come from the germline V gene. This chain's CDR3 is CAISDSTSPRYEQYF. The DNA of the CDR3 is TGTGCCATCAGTGATTCTACGAGCCCCCGCTACGAGCAGTACTTC.

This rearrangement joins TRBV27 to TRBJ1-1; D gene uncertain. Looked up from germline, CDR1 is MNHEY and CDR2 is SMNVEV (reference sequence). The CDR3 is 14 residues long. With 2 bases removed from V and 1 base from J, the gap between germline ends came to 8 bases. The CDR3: CASSLTHPNTEAFF. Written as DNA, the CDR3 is TGTGCCAGCAGTTTAACCCATCCGAACACTGAAGCTTTCTTT.

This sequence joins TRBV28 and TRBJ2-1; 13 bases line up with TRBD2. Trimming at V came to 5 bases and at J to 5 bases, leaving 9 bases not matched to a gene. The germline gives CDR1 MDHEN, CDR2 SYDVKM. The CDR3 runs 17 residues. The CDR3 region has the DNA TGTGCCAGCAGTCGTCGACTAGCGGGAGGTCCTAACAATGAGCAGTTCTTC. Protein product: CASSRRLAGGPNNEQFF.

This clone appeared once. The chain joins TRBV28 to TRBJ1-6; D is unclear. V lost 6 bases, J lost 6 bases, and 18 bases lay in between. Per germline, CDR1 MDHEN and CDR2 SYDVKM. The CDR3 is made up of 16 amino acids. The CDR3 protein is CASRLSSTVVNSPLHF. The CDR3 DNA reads TGTGCCAGCAGACTATCCTCGACGGTAGTTAATTCACCCCTCCACTTT. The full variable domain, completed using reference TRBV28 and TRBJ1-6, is DVKVTQSSRYLVKRTGEKVFLECVQDMDHENMFWYRQDPGLGLRLIYFSYDVKMKEKGDIPEGYSVSREKKERFSLILESASTNQTSMYLCASRLSSTVVNSPLHFGNGTRLTVT.